The 3 T cell receptor beta chains reported below all come from one sample, sequenced in a study of spatial heterogeneity in lung cancer. The time point denotes: blood at routine non-recurrence follow-up after resection. No cells were sorted before sequencing. The whole RNA sequenced was extracted from tumor, nontumor lung or frozen PBMC. TCRdb called the 5' RACE reads again in MiXCR, with one record for every CDR3 protein. Here the sample spans some 54,000 distinct CDR3 sequences, less than 9.5% being singletons. The material was PBMCs, obtained at follow-up. These TCRs come from a female donor with early-stage non-small cell lung cancer.

The rearrangement links TRBV6-6 to TRBJ2-4; possible D gene TRBD2, 6 bases. CDR3 length equals 15 residues. Germline CDR1 and CDR2: MNHNY and SVGAGI (reference sequence). Deletions cut 7 bases from V and 5 bases from J, with 18 bases between. In DNA, the CDR3 is TGTGCCAGCACCACAAAGCCGGGGGACCAAAACATTCAGTACTTC. It encodes CASTTKPGDQNIQYF.

The chain couples TRBV18 to TRBJ1-5; tentative D call: TRBD1 (5 bases). This CDR3 is built from 13 residues. V shed 6 bases and J shed 5 bases, with 11 bases lying between them. Germline assignment: CDR1 KGHSH and CDR2 LQKENI. In DNA, the CDR3 is TGTGCCAGCTCGCGGGACGGGGATCAGCCCCAGCATTTT. Its translation: CASSRDGDQPQHF.

This clonotype was seen repeatedly, ten times or more. The CDR3 DNA is TGCGCCAGCAGCAAGTTACAGGGGGCGGATTCACCCCTCCACTTT. This codes for CASSKLQGADSPLHF. The chain joins TRBV5-1 to TRBJ1-6, with TRBD1 matching over 9 bases. CDR1 and CDR2 (germline): SGHRS, YFSETQ. J gave up 8 bases and V 4 bases, and 7 bases lay outside the gene matches. This CDR3 has 15 residues.